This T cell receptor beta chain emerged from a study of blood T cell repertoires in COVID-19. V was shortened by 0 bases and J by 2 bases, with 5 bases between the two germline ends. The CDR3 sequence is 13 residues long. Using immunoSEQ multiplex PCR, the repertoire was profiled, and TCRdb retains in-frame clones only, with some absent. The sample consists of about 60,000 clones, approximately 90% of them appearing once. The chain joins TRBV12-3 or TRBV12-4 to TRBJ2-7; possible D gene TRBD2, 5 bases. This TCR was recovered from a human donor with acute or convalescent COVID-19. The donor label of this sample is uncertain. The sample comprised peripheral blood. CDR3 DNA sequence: TGTGCCAGCAGTTTAGCGGGAGCCTACGAGCAGTACTTC. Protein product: CASSLAGAYEQYF.